These T cell receptor beta chains were read from a single sample in a study of radiation and T cells in renal cell carcinoma. Profiled with immunoSEQ multiplex PCR; TCRdb holds only in-frame clones, not every one. The sample includes tens of thousands of clones, around four fifths of them seen just once. Sequenced here: blood, sampled from a patient whose treatment included radiotherapy and nephrectomy. The receptors originated from a man in his fifties or sixties with renal cell carcinoma. CDR3s include the opening cysteine and the closing phenylalanine or tryptophan.

TRBJ1-4 TRBV2 CASSDPSRGNEKLFF
TRBJ1-3 TRBV6-1 CASRTGRGNTIYF
TRBJ2-3 TRBV2 CASLGITGTDTQYF
TRBJ1-1 TRBV9 CASSPRTLITEAFF
TRBJ2-3 TRBV11-2 CASSPVGGDTQYF
TRBJ1-2 TRBV7-9 CASSLLVGSGYTF
TRBJ2-1 TRBV23-1 CASSPQLPGQRDPFF
TRBJ1-5 TRBV30 CAWNRDNQPQHF
TRBJ1-1 TRBV6-6 CASFQGEVTEAFF
TRBJ1-5 TRBV7-3 CASSLANDQPQHF
TRBJ2-7 TRBV2 CASAGQGGYEQYF
TRBJ1-5 TRBV7-2 CASSNSNQPQHF
TRBJ1-1 TRBV7-2 CASSLVHGFDGTEAFF
TRBJ1-3 TRBV4-1 CASSQSARGNSGNTIYF
TRBJ2-1 TRBV6-5 CASSYTGGYNEQFF
TRBJ2-6 TRBV5-6 CASSGGPAYGSGANVLTF